The source of this T cell receptor beta chain is a study of intratumoral heterogeneity in liver cancer. Study as a whole: The median patient age was 63 years, and most were male.

TCRdb keeps only in-frame clones here, not all; method: immunoSEQ multiplex PCR. Among tens of thousands of clones, roughly 66% were seen once, and the ten largest hold roughly 17%. V was clipped by 0 bases and J by 9 bases, with 10 bases between them. CDR1 is SGDLS and CDR2 is YYNGEE in the germline V gene. The CDR3 is 13 residues long. This clone was counted between two and nine times. The specimen was tumor-adjacent normal tissue, collected before any cancer treatment. This clonotype was sampled from a woman in her 70s with hepatocellular carcinoma. The rearrangement joins TRBV9 to TRBJ2-1; unclear D gene. CDR3 nucleotides: TGTGCCAGCAGCGTAGTCTACTATGGTGAGCAGTTCTTC. It is translated as CASSVVYYGEQFF.